The 26 T cell receptor beta chains presented below share a single source sample, sequenced in a study of blood T cell repertoires in COVID-19. Here immunoSEQ multiplex PCR was the method, and the copy in TCRdb shows in-frame clones only, minus some. The data hold around 390,000 clones, with 85% to 90% observed a single time. Sequenced material: PBMCs or T cells enriched from blood (not recorded which). Receptors originate from a woman between 45 and 60 years old who had recovered from COVID-19.

The V gene is TRBV27, the J gene TRBJ1-2, with TRBD1 identical over 9 bases. Germline loops: CDR1 MNHEY, CDR2 SMNVEV (reference sequence). The CDR3 has 14 residues. Trimming removed 5 bases from V and 7 bases from J; junction bases left unmatched: 8. CDR3 region: CASSPNRGRSGYTF. The CDR3 nucleotides read TGTGCCAGCAGTCCTAACAGGGGGCGAAGTGGCTACACCTTC.

The V gene is TRBV7-2, the J gene TRBJ2-1, with 10 positions matching TRBD2. This CDR3 has 15 amino acids. Trimming at V came to 5 bases and at J to 1 base, leaving 2 bases not matched to a gene. Germline CDR1 SGHTA, CDR2 FQGNSA. This CDR3 is CASSRTSGSYNEQFF. DNA for the CDR3: TGTGCCAGCAGCCGGACTAGCGGATCCTACAATGAGCAGTTCTTC.

In its sample, this clone was seen once. The rearrangement joins TRBV7-2 to TRBJ2-5; D is ambiguous. Germline V lookup: CDR1 SGHTA, CDR2 FQGNSA. Trimming cost V 5 bases and J 0 bases, with 16 bases left between them. The CDR3 runs 16 residues. The CDR3 spells CASSTATFRYQETQYF. In DNA form, the CDR3 reads TGTGCCAGCAGCACCGCTACGTTCCGGTACCAAGAGACCCAGTACTTC.

Only a few counts were recorded for this clone. DNA for the CDR3: TGCGCCAGCAAGATGGGACGGGAGACCTACGAGCAGTACTTC. As protein: CASKMGRETYEQYF. The chain combines TRBV5-1 with TRBJ2-7; weak D call: TRBD2 (6 bases). This CDR3 contains 14 residues. Germline CDR1 reads SGHRS; CDR2 reads YFSETQ. V was clipped by 6 bases and J by 2 bases, with 15 bases between them.

The J gene is TRBJ1-6, the V gene TRBV7-9, with D tentatively TRBD1 (5 bases). This CDR3 spans 12 amino acids. The V gene lost 4 bases and the J gene lost 14 bases, with 12 bases spanning the gap. Per germline, CDR1 SEHNR and CDR2 FQNEAQ (reference sequence). In DNA form, the CDR3 reads TGTGCCAGCAGCTCCTTCAGGGCTTCCCTCCACTTT. This codes for CASSSFRASLHF.

The chain couples TRBV11-2 to TRBJ1-2; D remains unclear. Germline V CDR1 and CDR2: SGHAT, FQNNGV. V dropped 1 base and J dropped 3 bases, with 6 bases sitting between them. The length of the CDR3 is 13 residues. This chain's CDR3 is CASSLGADYGYTF. For the CDR3, the DNA is TGTGCCAGCAGCTTAGGGGCAGACTATGGCTACACCTTC.

The rearrangement joins TRBV28 to TRBJ2-1; 7 bases fit TRBD2. V dropped 6 bases and J dropped 3; count of bases not matched to a gene: 11. Per germline, CDR1 MDHEN and CDR2 SYDVKM. The CDR3 covers 16 residues. CDR3 DNA: TGTGCCAGCAGCCCTCCTGCGGGGGTCGTCTACAATGAGCAGTTCTTC. Translation: CASSPPAGVVYNEQFF.

The genes are TRBV5-1 and TRBJ2-3; TRBD2 agrees at 13 bases. Germline CDR1 and CDR2: SGHRS and YFSETQ. J gave up 1 base and V 2 bases, and 4 bases lay outside the gene matches. This CDR3 is 17 amino acids long. The CDR3 region is CASSFRLAGGGTDTQYF. The CDR3 DNA sequence: TGCGCCAGCAGCTTCCGACTAGCGGGGGGCGGCACAGATACGCAGTATTTT.

This clone was observed a handful of times. V usage is TRBV19 and J usage is TRBJ2-1, with 9 bases aligning to TRBD1. CDR3 length equals 14 residues. The trim removed 5 bases at V and 8 bases at J, leaving 7 bases unmatched. Germline V gene lookup returns CDR1 LNHDA and CDR2 SQIVND (reference sequence). This chain's CDR3 is CASSAKTGGHEQFF. CDR3 bases: TGTGCCAGTAGTGCAAAGACAGGGGGGCATGAGCAGTTCTTC. Combining the CDR3 with reference TRBV19 and TRBJ2-1 gives the whole variable domain DGGITQSPKYLFRKEGQNVTLSCEQNLNHDAMYWYRQDPGQGLRLIYYSQIVNDFQKGDIAEGYSVSREKKESFPLTVTSAQKNPTAFYLCASSAKTGGHEQFFGPGTRLTVL.

The V and J genes are TRBV18 and TRBJ1-2; D not certain. The CDR3 runs to 13 residues. Trimming removed 2 bases from V and 8 bases from J, with 12 bases in between. The germline CDR1 and CDR2 sequences are KGHSH and LQKENI. The CDR3 bases are TGTGCCAGCTCACCAGACTCCAGCAGCGGCTACACCTTC. Translation: CASSPDSSSGYTF.

V and J are TRBV11-2 and TRBJ2-7; 7 bases fit TRBD2. The CDR3 has 14 residues. Looked up from germline, CDR1 is SGHAT and CDR2 is FQNNGV. The J segment lost 2 bases and the V segment lost 3 bases, leaving 4 bases of the junction unmatched. CDR3 nucleotides: TGTGCCAGCAGCTTCCAGGGAGGGCCCTACGAGCAGTACTTC. Encoded protein: CASSFQGGPYEQYF. The complete variable domain, with remaining parts taken from reference TRBV11-2 and TRBJ2-7, reads EAGVAQSPRYKIIEKRQSVAFWCNPISGHATLYWYQQILGQGPKLLIQFQNNGVVDDSQLPKDRFSAERLKGVDSTLKIQPAKLEDSAVYLCASSFQGGPYEQYFGPGTRLTVT.

This chain links TRBV12-3 or TRBV12-4 with TRBJ2-1; no firm D call. Trimming removed 2 bases from V and 8 bases from J, with 10 bases in between. This CDR3 region has 13 residues. In DNA, the CDR3 is TGTGCCAGCAGTTTATGGTCAGAGGATGAGCAGTTCTTC. As protein: CASSLWSEDEQFF.

The chain links TRBV7-9 to TRBJ2-7; TRBD2 matches 9 bases. The CDR3 runs to 16 residues. The V gene's germline CDR1 is SEHNR and CDR2 FQNEAQ (reference sequence). J lost 5 bases, V lost 1 base, and 9 bases had no gene match. This CDR3 is CASSLVPLAGTHEQYF. The DNA of the CDR3 is TGTGCCAGCAGCTTAGTCCCGCTAGCGGGGACCCACGAGCAGTACTTC.

The chain couples TRBV19 to TRBJ2-1; 7 bases agree with TRBD1. The CDR3 loop spans 14 amino acids. The V and J ends lost 7 bases and 6 bases, in that order; junction bases with no gene match: 9. The germline gives CDR1 LNHDA, CDR2 SQIVND (reference sequence). The chain's CDR3 is CASMIKDRTNEQFF. DNA of the CDR3: TGTGCCAGTATGATTAAGGACAGGACCAATGAGCAGTTCTTC.

This chain links TRBV5-1 with TRBJ2-5; TRBD1 aligns across 8 bases. Unmatched junction bases numbered 3, after V lost 2 bases and J lost 3 bases. The CDR3 sequence is 14 residues long. Germline CDR1 and CDR2: SGHRS and YFSETQ. CDR3 sequence (DNA): TGCGCCAGCAGCTTCCCGGACAGGGAAGAGACCCAGTACTTC. This sequence encodes CASSFPDREETQYF.

The V gene is TRBV19, the J gene TRBJ2-1, with TRBD2 matching over 11 bases. There are 16 residues in the CDR3. Germline V gene sequence: CDR1 LNHDA, CDR2 SQIVND (reference sequence). V trimming: 5 bases; J trimming: 10 bases; junction bases outside the gene matches: 13. In DNA form, the CDR3 reads TGTGCCAGTAGTTTCCTAGCGGGGGGACGACGTGGCGAGCAGTTCTTC. Its protein is CASSFLAGGRRGEQFF.

The V and J genes are TRBV9 and TRBJ2-2, with TRBD2 identical over 8 bases. Unmatched junction bases numbered 12, after V lost 0 bases and J lost 5 bases. CDR3 size: 18 residues. Germline CDR1 is SGDLS and CDR2 is YYNGEE. The CDR3 bases are TGTGCCAGCAGCGTAGCCCCCTCGGGGGGGAGTGGGACCGGGGAGCTGTTTTTT. Translating it yields CASSVAPSGGSGTGELFF.

V and J are TRBV27 and TRBJ1-2, with 8 bases fitting TRBD1. Looked up from germline, CDR1 is MNHEY and CDR2 is SMNVEV (reference sequence). The V gene end was trimmed by 6 bases and the J gene end by 0 bases; junction bases not matched to a gene: 9. The CDR3 is 16 residues long. CDR3 nucleotide sequence: TGTGCCAGCAGCCCAGCTTGGGACAGGTCTAACTATGGCTACACCTTC. It specifies CASSPAWDRSNYGYTF.

The V and J genes are TRBV4-1 and TRBJ1-2; 8 bases match TRBD1. This CDR3 contains 15 residues. J gave up 8 bases and V 0 bases, and 8 bases lay outside the gene matches. The germline CDR1 and CDR2 sequences are MGHRA and YSYEKL. The CDR3 nucleotides read TGCGCCAGCAGCCAAGAATGGAGACAGGGGAGCGGCTACACCTTC. Protein sequence: CASSQEWRQGSGYTF.

This clone has just a few counts. The chain links TRBV7-8 to TRBJ2-7; 9 positions match TRBD1. The V gene end was trimmed by 1 base and the J gene end by 2 bases; junction bases not matched to a gene: 6. The CDR3 is 16 residues long. Germline V gives CDR1 SGHVS, CDR2 FQNEAQ. The chain's CDR3 is CASSLGFGTGPYEQYF. CDR3 nucleotide sequence: TGTGCCAGCAGCTTAGGGTTTGGGACAGGGCCCTACGAGCAGTACTTC.

The chain combines TRBV18 with TRBJ1-2; TRBD1 matches 7 bases. V lost 6 bases, J lost 0 bases, and 10 bases stayed unmatched. Germline V CDR1 and CDR2: KGHSH, LQKENI. There are 16 residues in the CDR3. CDR3 sequence reads: CASSGQEPRTNYGYTF. Here the CDR3 DNA reads TGTGCCAGCTCCGGACAGGAACCCCGGACTAACTATGGCTACACCTTC. Together with reference TRBV18 and TRBJ1-2, the CDR3 gives the full variable domain: NAGVMQNPRHLVRRRGQEARLRCSPMKGHSHVYWYRQLPEEGLKFMVYLQKENIIDESGMPKERFSAEFPKEGPSILRIQQVVRGDSAAYFCASSGQEPRTNYGYTFGSGTRLTVV.

The chain joins TRBV4-1 to TRBJ2-1; a weak D match, TRBD1 (6 bases). Deletions cut 2 bases from V and 9 bases from J, with 20 bases between. The germline V gene encodes CDR1 MGHRA and CDR2 YSYEKL. The CDR3 sequence is 16 residues long. The DNA for the CDR3 is TGCGCCAGCAGCCAAAAGGGGCCAGGGGCAAAATCTGAGCAGTTCTTC. Its protein is CASSQKGPGAKSEQFF.

The gene calls are TRBV10-3 and TRBJ2-1; a possible D gene is TRBD2 (6 bases). This CDR3 contains 16 residues. CDR1 is ENHRY, CDR2 SYGVKD, per germline. V dropped 3 bases and J dropped 0 bases, with 12 bases sitting between them. This chain's CDR3 is CAISESRAGSYNEQFF. CDR3 nucleotide sequence: TGTGCCATCAGTGAATCTCGAGCGGGCTCCTACAATGAGCAGTTCTTC.

The chain employs TRBV4-2 and TRBJ1-4; tentative D call: TRBD1 (5 bases). Trimming removed 4 bases at V and 5 bases at J, with 11 bases between. This CDR3 has 14 residues. Germline V gene lookup returns CDR1 LGHNA and CDR2 YNFKEQ. CDR3 sequence (DNA): TGTGCCAGCAGCCGTCAGGGAGGGAATGAAAAACTGTTTTTT. Residues: CASSRQGGNEKLFF.

The V and J genes are TRBV4-1 and TRBJ1-1; D might be TRBD1 (6 bases). Germline CDR1 is MGHRA and CDR2 is YSYEKL. The length of the CDR3 is 18 residues. Trimming stripped 4 bases from V and 0 bases from J, with 21 bases between. The CDR3 DNA is TGCGCCAGCAGCCCCCAGCTAGGGGGGGCGAGAATGAACACTGAAGCTTTCTTT. It codes for CASSPQLGGARMNTEAFF.

As concerns this clone: Sequence at one end of the junction differs from germline and may be a read error. This chain joins TRBV6-4 and TRBJ2-4; TRBD1 matches at 9 bases. The CDR3 totals 21 residues. Germline CDR1 is MRHNA and CDR2 is SNTAGT. The DNA for the CDR3 is TGTGTCAGCAGTGACGGGACAGGGATTGTCCCGGGGTTCCTAGCCAAAAACATTCAGTACTTC. This codes for CVSSDGTGIVPGFLAKNIQYF.